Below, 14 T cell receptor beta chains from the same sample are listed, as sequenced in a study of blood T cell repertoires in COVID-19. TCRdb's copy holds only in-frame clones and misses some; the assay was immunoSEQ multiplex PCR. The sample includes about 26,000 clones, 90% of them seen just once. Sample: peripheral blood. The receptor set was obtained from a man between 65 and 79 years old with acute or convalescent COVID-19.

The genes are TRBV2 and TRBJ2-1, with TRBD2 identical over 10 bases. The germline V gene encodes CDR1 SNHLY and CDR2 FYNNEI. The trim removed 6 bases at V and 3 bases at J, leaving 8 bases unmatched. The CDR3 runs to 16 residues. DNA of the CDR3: TGTGCCAGCAGCCCCTTAGCGGGAGGCGACTACAATGAGCAGTTCTTC. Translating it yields CASSPLAGGDYNEQFF.

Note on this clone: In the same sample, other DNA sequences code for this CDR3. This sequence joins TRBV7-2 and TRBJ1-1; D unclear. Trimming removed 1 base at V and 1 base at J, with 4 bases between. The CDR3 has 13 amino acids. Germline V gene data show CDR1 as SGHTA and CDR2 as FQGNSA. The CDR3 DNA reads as TGTGCCAGCAGCTTAGACAGGAACACTGAAGCTTTCTTT. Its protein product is CASSLDRNTEAFF.

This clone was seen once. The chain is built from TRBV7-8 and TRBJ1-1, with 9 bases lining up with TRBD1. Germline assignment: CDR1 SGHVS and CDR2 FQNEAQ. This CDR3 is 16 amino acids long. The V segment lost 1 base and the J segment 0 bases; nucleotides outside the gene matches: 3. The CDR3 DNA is TGTGCCAGCAGCTTAGAGACAGGGGGTGTGAACACTGAAGCTTTCTTT. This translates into CASSLETGGVNTEAFF.

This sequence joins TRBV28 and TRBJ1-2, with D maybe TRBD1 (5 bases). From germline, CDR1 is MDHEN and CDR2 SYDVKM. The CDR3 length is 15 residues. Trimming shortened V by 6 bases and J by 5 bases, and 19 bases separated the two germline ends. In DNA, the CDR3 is TGTGCCAGCAGCACACAAGTGGGGGGTCTATATGGCTACACCTTC. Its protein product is CASSTQVGGLYGYTF.

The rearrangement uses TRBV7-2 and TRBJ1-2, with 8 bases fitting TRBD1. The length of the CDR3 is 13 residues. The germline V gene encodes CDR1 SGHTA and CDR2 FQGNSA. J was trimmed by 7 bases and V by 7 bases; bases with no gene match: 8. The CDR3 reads CASTFDRGGGYTF. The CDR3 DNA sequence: TGTGCCAGCACCTTCGACAGGGGTGGTGGCTACACCTTC.

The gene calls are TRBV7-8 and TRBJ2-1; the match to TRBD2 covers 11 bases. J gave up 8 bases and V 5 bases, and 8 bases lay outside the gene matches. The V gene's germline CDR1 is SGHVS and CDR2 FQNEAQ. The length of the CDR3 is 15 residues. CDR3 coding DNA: TGTGCCAGCAGCGGGGGGGCTAGCGGGAGGTATGAGCAGTTCTTC. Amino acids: CASSGGASGRYEQFF.

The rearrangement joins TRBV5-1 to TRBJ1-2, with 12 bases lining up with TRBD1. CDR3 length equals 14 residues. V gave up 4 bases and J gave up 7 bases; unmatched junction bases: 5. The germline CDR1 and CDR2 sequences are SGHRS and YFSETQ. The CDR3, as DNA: TGCGCCAGCAGCCCCGGGACAGGGGGCTTTGGCTACACCTTC. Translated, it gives CASSPGTGGFGYTF.

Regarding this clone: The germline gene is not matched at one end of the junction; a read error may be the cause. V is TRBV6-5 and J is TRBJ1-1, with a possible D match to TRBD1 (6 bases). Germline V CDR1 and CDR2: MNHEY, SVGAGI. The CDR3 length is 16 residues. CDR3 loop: CASTYTFQGSVTEAFF. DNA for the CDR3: TGTGCCAGCACTTACACCTTCCAGGGGTCGGTCACTGAAGCTTTCTTT.

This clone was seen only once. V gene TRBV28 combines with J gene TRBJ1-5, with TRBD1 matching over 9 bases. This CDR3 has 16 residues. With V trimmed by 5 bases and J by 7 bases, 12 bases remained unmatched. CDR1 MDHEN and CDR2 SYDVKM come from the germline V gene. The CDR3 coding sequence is TGTGCCAGCAGTCCCGAACAGGGGGCTCGGTCACAGCCCCAGCATTTT. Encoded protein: CASSPEQGARSQPQHF.

The CDR3 sequence: CASSSQPGQGIYGYTF. DNA of the CDR3: TGTGCCAGCAGCTCACAGCCGGGACAGGGGATCTATGGCTACACCTTC. The chain carries TRBV7-2 and TRBJ1-2; 10 bases match TRBD1. Germline values: CDR1 SGHTA, CDR2 FQGNSA. The CDR3 spans 16 residues. J lost 4 bases, V lost 4 bases, and 9 bases had no gene match. The full variable domain, with the rest looked up from reference TRBV7-2 and TRBJ1-2, is GAGVSQSPSNKVTEKGKDVELRCDPISGHTALYWYRQSLGQGLEFLIYFQGNSAPDKSGLPSDRFSAERTGGSVSTLTIQRTQQEDSAVYLCASSSQPGQGIYGYTFGSGTRLTVV.

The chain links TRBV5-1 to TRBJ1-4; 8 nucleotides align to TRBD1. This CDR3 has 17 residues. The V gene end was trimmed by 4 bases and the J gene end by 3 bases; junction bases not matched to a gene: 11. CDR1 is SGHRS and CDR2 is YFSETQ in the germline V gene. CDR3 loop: CASSPGTGAISNEKLFF. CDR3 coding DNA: TGCGCCAGCAGCCCCGGGACAGGAGCTATCTCTAATGAAAAACTGTTTTTT.

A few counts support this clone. The DNA for the CDR3 is TGTGCCAGCAGTTACGGGCAGGCTGCAGATACGCAGTATTTT. Amino acid sequence: CASSYGQAADTQYF. V usage is TRBV6-6 and J usage is TRBJ2-3; D unresolved. The germline V gene has CDR1 MNHNY and CDR2 SVGAGI (reference sequence). CDR3 length equals 14 residues. V was cut by 2 bases and J by 4 bases, with 10 bases left in between.

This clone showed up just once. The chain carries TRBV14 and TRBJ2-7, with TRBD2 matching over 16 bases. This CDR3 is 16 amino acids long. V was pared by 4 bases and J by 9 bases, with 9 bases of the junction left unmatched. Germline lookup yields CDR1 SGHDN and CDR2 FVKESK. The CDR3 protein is CASSPGLAGGLEMQYF. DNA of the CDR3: TGTGCCAGCAGCCCGGGACTAGCGGGAGGGCTAGAAATGCAGTACTTC.

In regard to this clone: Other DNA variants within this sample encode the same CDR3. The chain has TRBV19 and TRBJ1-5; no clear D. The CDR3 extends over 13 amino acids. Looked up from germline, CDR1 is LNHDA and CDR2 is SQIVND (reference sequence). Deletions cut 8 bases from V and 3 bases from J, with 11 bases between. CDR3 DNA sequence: TGTGCCAGTCGGAGCCTTTCCAATCAGCCCCAGCATTTT. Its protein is CASRSLSNQPQHF.